This TCR beta chain derives from a study of technical replicates of blood from a few donors. Data came from immunoSEQ multiplex PCR; TCRdb stores just in-frame clones and leaves some out. The sample includes some 48,000 clones, roughly 95% seen only once; the top ten take 0.39%. In germline, CDR1 is SGHAT, CDR2 FQNNGV. The V and J ends lost 5 bases and 2 bases, in that order; junction bases with no gene match: 15. This CDR3 has 19 residues. This clone is a singleton in its sample. The chain links TRBV11-2 to TRBJ2-5; TRBD2 aligns across 12 bases. The specimen sequenced was T cells isolated from PBMCs. The sequence derives from a human donor in good health. Written as DNA, the CDR3 is TGTGCCAGCAGCAAGGACAGGGGTCGACTAGCGGGAGTACAAGAGACCCAGTACTTC. Protein: CASSKDRGRLAGVQETQYF.